This TCR beta chain was observed in a study of blood T cells in healthy people across ages. The CDR3 covers 15 residues. Trimming cost V 3 bases and J 2 bases, with 14 bases left between them. Germline V gene lookup returns CDR1 SGHTA and CDR2 FQGNSA. A second PCR, run for roughly 7 to 12 cycles, used a sample-barcoded 5' primer plus a J-beta primer mix. TCRdb called the 5' RACE reads again in MiXCR, with one record for every CDR3 protein. The sample consists of about 1.1 million distinct CDR3 sequences, approximately 38% of them appearing once. Caucasian individuals from Russia who were healthy and aged roughly 6 to 95 acted as donors. Donors each provided 7.5 to 10 milliliters of peripheral blood. On this clonotype itself: The target antigen is unknown.

Study-wide results and caveats: Naive T cell percentage strongly correlated with TCR beta diversity.

The sequencing sample was made of blood. The gene calls are TRBV7-2 and TRBJ2-7; no clear D gene. The source is a man aged 18 to 29 in good health. CDR3 coding DNA: TGTGCCAGCAGCTTTCTCGGCCAGCTCCCCTACGAGCAGTACTTC. This codes for CASSFLGQLPYEQYF.